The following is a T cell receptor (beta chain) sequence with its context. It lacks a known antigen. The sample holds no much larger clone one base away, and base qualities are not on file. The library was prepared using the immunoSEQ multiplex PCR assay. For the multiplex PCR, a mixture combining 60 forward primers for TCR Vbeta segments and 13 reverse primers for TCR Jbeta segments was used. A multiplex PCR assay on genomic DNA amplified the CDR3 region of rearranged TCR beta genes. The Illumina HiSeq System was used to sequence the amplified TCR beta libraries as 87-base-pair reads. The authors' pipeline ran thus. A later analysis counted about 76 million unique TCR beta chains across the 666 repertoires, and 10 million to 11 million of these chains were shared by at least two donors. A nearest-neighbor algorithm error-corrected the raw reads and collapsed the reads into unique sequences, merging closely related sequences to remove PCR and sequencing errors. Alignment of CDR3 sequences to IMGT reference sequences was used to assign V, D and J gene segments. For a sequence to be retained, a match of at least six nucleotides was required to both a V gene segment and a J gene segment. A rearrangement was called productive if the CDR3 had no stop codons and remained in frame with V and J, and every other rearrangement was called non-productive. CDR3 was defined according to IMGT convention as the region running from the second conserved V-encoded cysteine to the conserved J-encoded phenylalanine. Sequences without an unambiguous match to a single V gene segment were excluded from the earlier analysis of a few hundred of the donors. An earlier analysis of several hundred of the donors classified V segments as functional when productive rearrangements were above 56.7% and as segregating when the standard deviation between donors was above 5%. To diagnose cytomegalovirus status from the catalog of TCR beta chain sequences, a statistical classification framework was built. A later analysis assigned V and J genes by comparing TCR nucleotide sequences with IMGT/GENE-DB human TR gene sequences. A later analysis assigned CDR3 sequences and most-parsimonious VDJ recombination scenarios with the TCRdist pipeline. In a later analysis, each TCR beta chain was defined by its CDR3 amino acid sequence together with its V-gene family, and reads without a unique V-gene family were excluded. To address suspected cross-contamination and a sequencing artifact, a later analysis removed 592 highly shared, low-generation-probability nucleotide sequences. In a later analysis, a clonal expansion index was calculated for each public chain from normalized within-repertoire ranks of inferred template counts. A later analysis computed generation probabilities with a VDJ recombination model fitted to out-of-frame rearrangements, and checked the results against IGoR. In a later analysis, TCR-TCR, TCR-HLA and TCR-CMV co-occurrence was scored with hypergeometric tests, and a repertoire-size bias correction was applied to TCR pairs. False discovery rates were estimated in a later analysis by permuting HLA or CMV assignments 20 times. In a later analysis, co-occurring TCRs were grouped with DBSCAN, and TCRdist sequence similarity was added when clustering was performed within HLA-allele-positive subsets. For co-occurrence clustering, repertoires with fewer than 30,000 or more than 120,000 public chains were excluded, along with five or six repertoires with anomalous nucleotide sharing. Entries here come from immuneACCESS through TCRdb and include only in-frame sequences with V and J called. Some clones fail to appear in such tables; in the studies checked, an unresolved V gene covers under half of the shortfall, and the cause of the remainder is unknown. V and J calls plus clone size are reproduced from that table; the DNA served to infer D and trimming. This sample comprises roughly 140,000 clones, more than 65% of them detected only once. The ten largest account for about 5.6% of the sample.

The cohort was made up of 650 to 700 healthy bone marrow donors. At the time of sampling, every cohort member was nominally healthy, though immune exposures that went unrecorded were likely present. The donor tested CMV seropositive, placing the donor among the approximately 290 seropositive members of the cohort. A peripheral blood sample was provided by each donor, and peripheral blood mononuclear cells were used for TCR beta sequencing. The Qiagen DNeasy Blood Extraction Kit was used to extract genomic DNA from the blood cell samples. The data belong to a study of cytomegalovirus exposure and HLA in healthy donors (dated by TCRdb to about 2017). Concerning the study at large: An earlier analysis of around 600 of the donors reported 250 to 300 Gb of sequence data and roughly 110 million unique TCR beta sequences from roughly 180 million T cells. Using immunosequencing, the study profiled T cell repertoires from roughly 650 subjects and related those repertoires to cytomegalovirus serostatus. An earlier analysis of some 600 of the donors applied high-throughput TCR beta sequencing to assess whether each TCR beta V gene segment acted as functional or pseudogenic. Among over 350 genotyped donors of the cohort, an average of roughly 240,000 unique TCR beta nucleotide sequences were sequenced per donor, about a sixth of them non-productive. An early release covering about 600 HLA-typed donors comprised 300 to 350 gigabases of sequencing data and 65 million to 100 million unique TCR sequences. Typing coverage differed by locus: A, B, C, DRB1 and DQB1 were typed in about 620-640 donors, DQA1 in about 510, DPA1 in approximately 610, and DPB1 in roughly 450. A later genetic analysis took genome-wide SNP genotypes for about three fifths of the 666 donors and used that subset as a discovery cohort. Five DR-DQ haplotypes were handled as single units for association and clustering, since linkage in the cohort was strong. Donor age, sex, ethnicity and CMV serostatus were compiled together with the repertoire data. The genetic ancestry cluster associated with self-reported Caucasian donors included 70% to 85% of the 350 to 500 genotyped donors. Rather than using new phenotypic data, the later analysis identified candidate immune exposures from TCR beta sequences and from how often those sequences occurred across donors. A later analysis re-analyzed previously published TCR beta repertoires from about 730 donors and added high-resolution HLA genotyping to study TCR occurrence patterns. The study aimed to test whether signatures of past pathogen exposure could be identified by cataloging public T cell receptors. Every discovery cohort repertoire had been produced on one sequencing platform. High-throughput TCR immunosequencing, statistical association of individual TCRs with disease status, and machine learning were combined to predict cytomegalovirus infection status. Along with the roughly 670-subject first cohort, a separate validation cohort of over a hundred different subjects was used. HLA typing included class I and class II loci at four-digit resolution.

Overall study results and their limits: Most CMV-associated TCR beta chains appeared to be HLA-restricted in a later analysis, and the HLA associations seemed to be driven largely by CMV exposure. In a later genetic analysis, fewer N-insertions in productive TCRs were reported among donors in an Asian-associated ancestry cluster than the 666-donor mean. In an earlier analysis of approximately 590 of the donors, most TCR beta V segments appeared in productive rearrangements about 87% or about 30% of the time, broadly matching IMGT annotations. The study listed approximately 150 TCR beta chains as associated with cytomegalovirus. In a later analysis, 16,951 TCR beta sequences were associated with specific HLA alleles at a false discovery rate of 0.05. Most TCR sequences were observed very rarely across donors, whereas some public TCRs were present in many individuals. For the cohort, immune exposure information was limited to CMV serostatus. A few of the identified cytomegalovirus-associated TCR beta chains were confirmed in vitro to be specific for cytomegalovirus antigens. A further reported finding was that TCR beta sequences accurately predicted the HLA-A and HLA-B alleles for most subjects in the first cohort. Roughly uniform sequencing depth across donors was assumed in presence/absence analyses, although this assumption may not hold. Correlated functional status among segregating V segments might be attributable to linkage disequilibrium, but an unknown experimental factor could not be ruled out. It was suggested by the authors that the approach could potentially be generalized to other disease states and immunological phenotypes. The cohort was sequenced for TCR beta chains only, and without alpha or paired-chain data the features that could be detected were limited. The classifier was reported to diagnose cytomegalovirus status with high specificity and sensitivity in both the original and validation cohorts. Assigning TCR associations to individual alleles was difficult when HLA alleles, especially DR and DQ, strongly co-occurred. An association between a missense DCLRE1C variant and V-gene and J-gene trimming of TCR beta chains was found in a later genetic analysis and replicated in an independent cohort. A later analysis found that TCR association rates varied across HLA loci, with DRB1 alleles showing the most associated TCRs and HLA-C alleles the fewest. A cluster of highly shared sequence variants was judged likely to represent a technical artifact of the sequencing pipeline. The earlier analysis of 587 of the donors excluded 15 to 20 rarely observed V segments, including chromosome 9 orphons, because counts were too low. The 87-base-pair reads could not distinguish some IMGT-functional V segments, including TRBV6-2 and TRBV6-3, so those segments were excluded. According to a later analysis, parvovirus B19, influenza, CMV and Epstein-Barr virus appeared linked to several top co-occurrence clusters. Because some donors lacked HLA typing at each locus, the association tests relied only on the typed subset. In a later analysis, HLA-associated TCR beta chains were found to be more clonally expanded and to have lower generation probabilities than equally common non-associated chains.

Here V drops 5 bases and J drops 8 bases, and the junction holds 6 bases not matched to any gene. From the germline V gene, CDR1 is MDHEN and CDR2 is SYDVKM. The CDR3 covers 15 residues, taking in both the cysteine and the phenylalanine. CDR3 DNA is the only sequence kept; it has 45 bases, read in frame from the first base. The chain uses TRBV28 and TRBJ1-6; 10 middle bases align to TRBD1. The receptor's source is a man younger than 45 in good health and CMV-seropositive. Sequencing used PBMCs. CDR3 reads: CASSRLGTGDSPLHF. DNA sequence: TGTGCCAGCAGTCGGTTGGGGACAGGGGATTCACCCCTCCACTTT.